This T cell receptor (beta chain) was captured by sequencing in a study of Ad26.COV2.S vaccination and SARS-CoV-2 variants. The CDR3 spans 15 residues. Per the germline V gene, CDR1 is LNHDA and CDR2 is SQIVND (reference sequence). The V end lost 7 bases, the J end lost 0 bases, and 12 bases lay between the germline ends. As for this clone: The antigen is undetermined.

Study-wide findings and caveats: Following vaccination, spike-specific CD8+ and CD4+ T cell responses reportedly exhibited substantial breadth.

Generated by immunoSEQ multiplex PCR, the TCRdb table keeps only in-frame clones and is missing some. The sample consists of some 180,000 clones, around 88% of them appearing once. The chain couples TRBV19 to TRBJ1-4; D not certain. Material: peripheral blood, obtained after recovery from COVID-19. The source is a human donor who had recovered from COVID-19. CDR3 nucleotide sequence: TGTGCCAGTACGGAGCAGTGGTCAACTAATGAAAAACTGTTTTTT. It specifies CASTEQWSTNEKLFF.